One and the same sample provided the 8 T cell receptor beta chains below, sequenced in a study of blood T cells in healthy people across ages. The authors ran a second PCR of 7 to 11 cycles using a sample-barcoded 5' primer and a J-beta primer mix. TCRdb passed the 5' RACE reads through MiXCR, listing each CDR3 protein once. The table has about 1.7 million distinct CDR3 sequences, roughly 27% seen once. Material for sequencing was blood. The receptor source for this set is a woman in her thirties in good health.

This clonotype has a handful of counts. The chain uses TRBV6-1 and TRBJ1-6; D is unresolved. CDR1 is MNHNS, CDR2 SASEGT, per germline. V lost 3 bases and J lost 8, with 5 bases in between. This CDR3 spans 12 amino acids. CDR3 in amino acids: CASSEDDSPLHF. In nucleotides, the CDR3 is TGTGCCAGCAGTGAGGACGATTCACCCCTCCACTTT.

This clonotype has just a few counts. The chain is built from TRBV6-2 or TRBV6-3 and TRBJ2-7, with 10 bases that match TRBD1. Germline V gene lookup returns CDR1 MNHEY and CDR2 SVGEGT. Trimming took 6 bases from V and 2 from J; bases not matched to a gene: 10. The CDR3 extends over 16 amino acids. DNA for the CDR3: TGTGCCAGCAGATCTTTTGTTGGGACAGGGGCCTACGAGCAGTACTTC. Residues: CASRSFVGTGAYEQYF.

Here the CDR3 DNA reads TGTGCCAGCAGCATTCGAACAGGGTCTTTAGGCTATGGCTACACCTTC. Protein: CASSIRTGSLGYGYTF. The chain couples TRBV5-5 to TRBJ1-2, with D maybe TRBD1 (6 bases). The V gene's germline CDR1 is SGHKS and CDR2 YYEKEE (reference sequence). V was trimmed by 4 bases and J by 4 bases, leaving 20 bases between them. The CDR3 covers 16 residues.

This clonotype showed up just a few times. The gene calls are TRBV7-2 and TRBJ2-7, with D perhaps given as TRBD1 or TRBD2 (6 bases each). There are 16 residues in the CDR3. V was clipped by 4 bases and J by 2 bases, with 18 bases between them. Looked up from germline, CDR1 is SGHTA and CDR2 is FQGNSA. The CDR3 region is CASSSSGRGLAYEQYF. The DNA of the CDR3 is TGTGCCAGCAGCTCCTCGGGCCGGGGGCTAGCCTACGAGCAGTACTTC.

This chain's CDR3 is CASSQGRRGTEAFF. The CDR3 coding sequence is TGTGCCAGCAGCCAAGGGCGGAGAGGCACTGAAGCTTTCTTT. V usage is TRBV3-1 and J usage is TRBJ1-1; D is uncertain. The germline V and J ends were trimmed by 1 base and 4 bases, with 10 bases remaining between them. CDR3 length: 14 amino acids. Germline values: CDR1 LGHDT, CDR2 YNNKEL (reference sequence).

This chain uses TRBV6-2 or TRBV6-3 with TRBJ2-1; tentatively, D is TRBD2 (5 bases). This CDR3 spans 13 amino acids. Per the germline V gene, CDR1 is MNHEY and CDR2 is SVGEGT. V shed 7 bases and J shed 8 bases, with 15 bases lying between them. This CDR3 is CASTDGGRDEQFF. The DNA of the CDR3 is TGTGCCAGCACCGACGGCGGGCGGGATGAGCAGTTCTTC.

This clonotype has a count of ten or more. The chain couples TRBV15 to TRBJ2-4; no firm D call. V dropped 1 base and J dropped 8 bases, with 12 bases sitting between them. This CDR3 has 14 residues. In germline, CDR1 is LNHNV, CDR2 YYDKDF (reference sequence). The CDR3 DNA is TGTGCCACCAGCAGAGTGGTCAGGTCCGACATTCAGTACTTC. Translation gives CATSRVVRSDIQYF.

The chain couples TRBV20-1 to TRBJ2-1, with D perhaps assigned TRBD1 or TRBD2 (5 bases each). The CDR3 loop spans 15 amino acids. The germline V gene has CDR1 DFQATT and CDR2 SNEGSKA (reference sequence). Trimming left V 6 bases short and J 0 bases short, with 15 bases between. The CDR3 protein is CSANSGASSYNEQFF. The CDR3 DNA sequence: TGCAGTGCCAATTCCGGGGCGAGCTCCTACAATGAGCAGTTCTTC.